What follows are 23 T cell receptor beta chains derived from one specimen sequenced in a study of blood T cell repertoires in COVID-19. TCRdb's table, derived via immunoSEQ multiplex PCR, lists solely in-frame clones and lacks some. The data show over 200,000 clones, 85% to 90% seen once. The sample taken for sequencing was peripheral blood. Every receptor here comes from a man aged 45-65 years with COVID-19, enrolled during active disease.

In DNA form, the CDR3 reads TGTGCCAGCAGCTTAGCGGGCGGCGGGAGGCATGACTATGGCTACACCTTC. Its protein product is CASSLAGGGRHDYGYTF. This chain joins TRBV7-9 and TRBJ1-2; unclear D gene. This CDR3 is built from 17 residues. The V end lost 0 bases, the J end lost 3 bases, and 17 bases lay between the germline ends. From germline, CDR1 is SEHNR and CDR2 FQNEAQ (reference sequence).

J is TRBJ2-7 and V is TRBV28; 7 bases agree with TRBD1. In germline, CDR1 is MDHEN, CDR2 SYDVKM. The V and J ends lost 5 bases and 3 bases, in that order; junction bases with no gene match: 16. This CDR3 is 17 amino acids long. The CDR3 spells CASSLWTGLPGDYEQYF. In nucleotides, the CDR3 is TGTGCCAGCAGTCTTTGGACAGGCCTCCCTGGGGACTACGAGCAGTACTTC.

The chain couples TRBV29-1 to TRBJ2-7; possible D gene TRBD2, 5 bases. The ends were cut back, 4 bases at V and 6 bases at J, with 19 bases in the middle. In germline, CDR1 is SQVTM, CDR2 ANQGSEA. The CDR3 runs 14 residues. CDR3 protein: CSVGSPGKNFEQYF. For the CDR3, the DNA is TGCAGCGTTGGATCTCCGGGAAAGAACTTCGAGCAGTACTTC.

This chain links TRBV5-4 with TRBJ2-1, with a weak D call TRBD2 (7 bases). This CDR3 has 12 residues. CDR1 is SGHNT and CDR2 is YYREEE in the germline V gene (reference sequence). Between the trimmed V and J ends, which lost 1 base and 15 bases, there was a span of 14 bases. The DNA for the CDR3 is TGTGCCAGCAGCTTGTCGGGGGGCCTGCCGTTCTTC. This sequence encodes CASSLSGGLPFF.

The CDR3 loop is CASSQTGTTNEKLFF. The CDR3 DNA reads as TGTGCCAGCAGTCAAACAGGCACAACTAATGAAAAACTGTTTTTT. V usage is TRBV27 and J usage is TRBJ1-4; D possibly corresponds to TRBD1 (5 bases). V was cut by 5 bases and J by 0 bases, with 10 bases left in between. In germline, CDR1 is MNHEY, CDR2 SMNVEV (reference sequence). The CDR3 has 15 residues.

The chain combines TRBV18 with TRBJ1-1; TRBD1 is a possible D gene (5 bases). Trimming cost V 3 bases and J 1 base, with 12 bases left between them. The CDR3 runs 15 residues. Germline lookup yields CDR1 KGHSH and CDR2 LQKENI. The CDR3 DNA reads as TGTGCCAGCTCACCCCGGGGGGGAGAGAACACTGAAGCTTTCTTT. Its translation: CASSPRGGENTEAFF.

This clone showed up just once. This chain uses TRBV2 with TRBJ2-6; D may be TRBD2 (6 bases). The CDR3 spans 17 residues. Germline values: CDR1 SNHLY, CDR2 FYNNEI. The V gene lost 1 base and the J gene lost 0 bases, with 10 bases spanning the gap. The CDR3 DNA is TGTGCCAGCAGTGAAGGCGGGGACTTCTCTGGGGCCAACGTCCTGACTTTC. This encodes CASSEGGDFSGANVLTF. Using reference TRBV2 and TRBJ2-6 for the parts outside the CDR3, the full variable domain is EPEVTQTPSHQVTQMGQEVILRCVPISNHLYFYWYRQILGQKVEFLVSFYNNEISEKSEIFDDQFSVERPDGSNFTLKIRSTKLEDSAMYFCASSEGGDFSGANVLTFGAGSRLTVL.

The V gene is TRBV28, the J gene TRBJ1-2, with a possible D match to TRBD1 (6 bases). With 9 bases removed from V and 4 bases from J, the gap between germline ends came to 15 bases. This CDR3 is built from 13 residues. Per germline, CDR1 MDHEN and CDR2 SYDVKM. The CDR3: CASTGSRVYGYTF. The CDR3 nucleotides are TGTGCCAGTACAGGGTCAAGGGTCTATGGCTACACCTTC.

The chain couples TRBV5-1 to TRBJ2-2, with 9 bases lining up with TRBD1. This CDR3 has 16 amino acids. The germline gives CDR1 SGHRS, CDR2 YFSETQ. Trimming cost V 3 bases and J 4 bases; bases outside gene matches: 7. CDR3 amino acids: CASSWRTGVATGELFF. CDR3 coding DNA: TGCGCCAGCAGCTGGCGGACAGGGGTAGCCACCGGGGAGCTGTTTTTT.

The chain links TRBV19 to TRBJ2-7; TRBD2 might be the D (6 bases). Trimming removed 6 bases from V and 3 bases from J, with 12 bases in between. CDR3 length equals 13 residues. Germline V gene sequence: CDR1 LNHDA, CDR2 SQIVND (reference sequence). CDR3 amino acids: CASRGGQSYEQYF. CDR3 bases: TGTGCCAGTAGAGGAGGGCAGAGCTACGAGCAGTACTTC.

The chain employs TRBV19 and TRBJ1-6, with 7 bases identical to TRBD1. This CDR3 is 16 amino acids long. V shed 4 bases and J 10 bases; nucleotides not matched to a gene: 13. Looked up from germline, CDR1 is LNHDA and CDR2 is SQIVND (reference sequence). The CDR3: CASSSPPGTVDSPLHF. DNA for the CDR3: TGTGCCAGTAGTAGCCCCCCCGGGACAGTAGACTCACCCCTCCACTTT.

The CDR3 DNA reads as TGTGCCAGCAGCGCCCCTTCGCGGGGGGCCGACAATGAGCAGTTCTTC. Translating gives CASSAPSRGADNEQFF. The chain links TRBV5-6 to TRBJ2-1; 8 bases are a match to TRBD2. Germline-derived CDR1 and CDR2 are SGHDT and YYEEEE. The J segment lost 5 bases and the V segment lost 4 bases, leaving 11 bases of the junction unmatched. This CDR3 has 16 amino acids.

The sample holds a few counts of this clone. The chain couples TRBV5-1 to TRBJ1-1, with 7 bases matching TRBD1. The CDR3 has 16 residues. V lost 2 bases to trimming and J lost 3 bases; unmatched junction nucleotides: 10. Germline V gene data show CDR1 as SGHRS and CDR2 as YFSETQ. The CDR3 is CASSFRQGSQDTEAFF. The CDR3 DNA follows: TGCGCCAGCAGCTTCAGACAGGGCTCCCAGGACACTGAAGCTTTCTTT.

CDR3 coding DNA: TGCGCCAGCAGCTTGGGCGGGGGGGCAGATACGCAGTATTTT. Its translation: CASSLGGGADTQYF. The V and J genes are TRBV5-1 and TRBJ2-3; TRBD2 matches 9 bases. V gave up 0 bases and J gave up 4 bases; unmatched junction bases: 0. The CDR3 consists of 14 residues. From germline, CDR1 is SGHRS and CDR2 YFSETQ.

This clone was seen a handful of times. This chain joins TRBV5-1 and TRBJ1-6; 7 bases match TRBD1. CDR1 is SGHRS, CDR2 YFSETQ, per germline. The CDR3 contains 14 residues. The junction had 9 bases not matched to a gene; V was cut back by 4 bases and J by 11 bases. The chain's CDR3 is CASSNGTVNPPLHF. The CDR3 DNA sequence: TGCGCCAGCAGCAACGGGACAGTTAACCCACCCCTCCACTTT. Variable domain in full (rest from reference TRBV5-1 and TRBJ1-6): KAGVTQTPRYLIKTRGQQVTLSCSPISGHRSVSWYQQTPGQGLQFLFEYFSETQRNKGNFPGRFSGRQFSNSRSEMNVSTLELGDSALYLCASSNGTVNPPLHFGNGTRLTVT.

Only one count was recorded for this clone. The V and J genes are TRBV28 and TRBJ1-1; no firm D call. The CDR3 extends over 16 amino acids. In germline, CDR1 is MDHEN, CDR2 SYDVKM. V was cut by 3 bases and J by 1 base, with 15 bases left in between. The CDR3 sequence: CASSFPRDKPNTEAFF. As DNA, the CDR3 is TGTGCCAGCAGTTTCCCCCGTGACAAACCGAACACTGAAGCTTTCTTT.

The CDR3 sequence: CASSLEQGVADTQYF. The CDR3 coding sequence is TGTGCCAGCAGCTTGGAACAGGGGGTGGCAGATACGCAGTATTTT. The chain uses TRBV5-5 and TRBJ2-3; 8 bases line up with TRBD1. Trimming cost V 0 bases and J 4 bases; bases outside gene matches: 4. The CDR3 has 15 amino acids. Per germline, CDR1 SGHKS and CDR2 YYEKEE (reference sequence).

The CDR3 protein is CASSEEARFRTDTQYF. DNA of the CDR3: TGTGCCAGCAGTGAAGAAGCCAGGTTTCGCACAGATACGCAGTATTTT. V gene TRBV6-1 combines with J gene TRBJ2-3; D unresolved. Germline CDR1 MNHNS, CDR2 SASEGT. V lost 1 base, J lost 1 base, and 12 bases lay in between. The CDR3 extends over 16 amino acids.

The V and J genes are TRBV28 and TRBJ2-2, with D maybe TRBD1 (5 bases). The CDR3 consists of 15 residues. From germline, CDR1 is MDHEN and CDR2 SYDVKM. Deletions cut 7 bases from V and 6 bases from J, with 18 bases between. The CDR3 spells CASNPSSGSAGELFF. The CDR3 nucleotides are TGTGCCAGCAACCCATCCTCAGGGTCGGCCGGGGAGCTGTTTTTT.

The J gene is TRBJ2-1, the V gene TRBV10-3; D gene uncertain. This CDR3 is 15 amino acids long. CDR1 and CDR2 (germline): ENHRY, SYGVKD. Trimming shortened V by 0 bases and J by 1 base, and 7 bases separated the two germline ends. The CDR3 reads CAISESRNSYNEQFF. CDR3 nucleotides: TGTGCCATCAGTGAGTCGCGGAATTCCTACAATGAGCAGTTCTTC.

This chain joins TRBV7-6 and TRBJ2-1; the match to TRBD2 covers 7 bases. The V gene's germline CDR1 is SGHVS and CDR2 FNYEAQ. This CDR3 spans 15 amino acids. The trim removed 5 bases at V and 5 bases at J, leaving 9 bases unmatched. The CDR3 loop reads CASSPRLAVDNEQFF. The DNA for the CDR3 is TGTGCCAGCAGCCCGAGACTAGCTGTCGACAATGAGCAGTTCTTC.

The rearrangement links TRBV12-5 to TRBJ2-7, with 9 bases that match TRBD1. Germline V gene data show CDR1 as LGHNT and CDR2 as FRNRAP. This CDR3 has 15 amino acids. Trimming took 0 bases from V and 3 from J; bases not matched to a gene: 3. The CDR3 region is CASGLVKDRGYEQYF. The CDR3 DNA is TGTGCTAGTGGTTTGGTAAAGGACAGGGGCTACGAGCAGTACTTC. Filled out from reference TRBV12-5 and TRBJ2-7, the complete variable domain reads DARVTQTPRHKVTEMGQEVTMRCQPILGHNTVFWYRQTMMQGLELLAYFRNRAPLDDSGMPKDRFSAEMPDATLATLKIQPSEPRDSAVYFCASGLVKDRGYEQYFGPGTRLTVT.

The chain is built from TRBV4-3 and TRBJ1-5; D is unclear. The CDR3 loop spans 15 amino acids. V was clipped by 0 bases and J by 7 bases, with 13 bases between them. Germline CDR1 and CDR2: LGHNA and YSLEER. For the CDR3, the DNA is TGCGCCAGCAGCCAAGATCCCGGGAGGTTGCAGCCCCAGCATTTT. Residues: CASSQDPGRLQPQHF.